This entry lists 25 T cell receptor beta chains sequenced from one sample in a study of CD8 T cells in Susac syndrome. The RNA, 0.5 to 1 ug, was put through reverse transcription using random hexamers. TCRdb re-called the immunoSEQ multiplex PCR reads through MiXCR, storing one row per CDR3 protein. The sample gives some 450,000 distinct CDR3 sequences, more than 80% of which show up once; about 0.1% is in the top ten. The sample consisted of CD8+ T cells from PBMCs. These receptors originate from a human donor with multiple sclerosis.

This chain connects TRBV20-1 to TRBJ1-1; possibly TRBD1 for D (5 bases). V was pared by 3 bases and J by 3 bases, with 20 bases between. Looked up from germline, CDR1 is DFQATT and CDR2 is SNEGSKA (reference sequence). There are 16 residues in the CDR3. CDR3 loop: CSASGGNLGGYTEAFF. CDR3 in DNA: TGCAGTGCTAGCGGGGGGAATCTCGGCGGATACACTGAAGCTTTCTTT.

This clonotype was observed a handful of times. This chain uses TRBV19 with TRBJ1-2; D remains ambiguous. Germline CDR1 LNHDA, CDR2 SQIVND (reference sequence). Trimming pared 5 bases from V and 8 bases from J, leaving 18 bases between. The CDR3 loop spans 14 amino acids. In DNA, the CDR3 is TGTGCCAGTAGTCCCGAGGGAGGTCTATGGGGCTACACCTTC. This codes for CASSPEGGLWGYTF.

This clonotype was counted between two and nine times. The V call is TRBV6-1, the J call TRBJ2-1; D remains unclear. CDR3 length equals 10 residues. With 6 bases removed from V and 5 bases from J, the gap between germline ends came to 2 bases. Per the germline V gene, CDR1 is MNHNS and CDR2 is SASEGT. The DNA of the CDR3 is TGTGCCAGCAGGCACAATGAGCAGTTCTTC. Its translation is CASRHNEQFF.

This chain connects TRBV6-5 to TRBJ1-2, with 9 bases identical to TRBD1. This CDR3 spans 14 amino acids. Germline trimming cut 5 bases from V and 3 bases from J; bases unmatched to any gene: 4. Germline V gene lookup returns CDR1 MNHEY and CDR2 SVGAGI. The CDR3 spells CASSAGQGHYGYTF. The CDR3 DNA is TGTGCCAGCAGTGCCGGACAGGGGCACTATGGCTACACCTTC.

This clonotype showed up just once. The chain is built from TRBV6-5 and TRBJ2-7, with TRBD1 matching 7 bases. The CDR3 has 18 amino acids. After removal of 4 bases from V and 5 bases from J, the junction contained 20 bases not matched to a gene. CDR1 and CDR2 from the germline V gene are MNHEY and SVGAGI. The CDR3 nucleotides are TGTGCCAGCAGTTTCCGACAACAGGGGTCCTCAGATATTGACGAGCAGTACTTC. This codes for CASSFRQQGSSDIDEQYF.

The CDR3 DNA is TGTGCCAGCAGCTTAGGTCCACCCCTTACAAATAAGGAGTTCCCCTACGAGCAGTACTTC. Its translation is CASSLGPPLTNKEFPYEQYF. J is TRBJ2-7 and V is TRBV11-2; the D is unclear. V lost 1 base to trimming and J lost 2 bases, with 27 bases between them. The CDR3 contains 20 residues. CDR1 is SGHAT, CDR2 FQNNGV, per germline.

The rearrangement uses TRBV7-6 and TRBJ2-7; TRBD2 matches at 13 bases. CDR3 size: 16 residues. From germline, CDR1 is SGHVS and CDR2 FNYEAQ. With V trimmed by 4 bases and J by 6 bases, 9 bases remained unmatched. CDR3 amino acids: CASSSGLAGSPLEQYF. CDR3 DNA sequence: TGTGCCAGCAGCTCGGGACTAGCGGGGAGCCCCCTCGAGCAGTACTTC.

This clonotype was detected once. The chain uses TRBV7-6 and TRBJ2-1, with D tentatively TRBD2 (6 bases). CDR3 length equals 12 residues. Looked up from germline, CDR1 is SGHVS and CDR2 is FNYEAQ. Trimming removed 5 bases from V and 10 bases from J, with 12 bases in between. CDR3 loop: CASSGGEREQFF. CDR3 in DNA: TGTGCCAGCAGCGGAGGGGAGCGGGAGCAGTTCTTC.

This sequence joins TRBV7-6 and TRBJ2-1; 9 bases are a match to TRBD2. This CDR3 contains 15 residues. Per germline, CDR1 SGHVS and CDR2 FNYEAQ. V was clipped by 4 bases and J by 6 bases; unmatched bases: 7. CDR3 amino acids: CASSSREGRPNEQFF. Written as DNA, the CDR3 is TGTGCCAGCAGCTCGCGGGAGGGCCGCCCCAATGAGCAGTTCTTC.

This chain connects TRBV28 to TRBJ2-3, with D possibly matching TRBD2 (6 bases). CDR1 and CDR2 from the germline V gene are MDHEN and SYDVKM. V was cut by 7 bases and J by 3 bases, with 17 bases left in between. The CDR3 has 15 residues. Written as DNA, the CDR3 is TGTGCCAGCACTATTCGAGGAGGGTATACAGATACGCAGTATTTT. It yields the protein CASTIRGGYTDTQYF.

The chain links TRBV23-1 to TRBJ1-4; tentatively, D is TRBD1 (6 bases). TRBV23-1 qualifies as an ORF whose function is uncertain. V was trimmed by 2 bases and J by 4 bases, leaving 20 bases between them. This CDR3 contains 18 residues. The CDR3 sequence is CASSQKRDTTLYNEKLFF. CDR3 sequence (DNA): TGCGCCAGCAGTCAAAAGCGGGACACGACACTTTATAATGAAAAACTGTTTTTT.

In regard to this clonotype: The DNA is left out, because the CDR3 cannot be placed on it with certainty; the CDR3 is given as TCRdb lists it. The chain combines TRBV27 with TRBJ1-4; TRBD1, the D gene given by the table, was not confirmed from the DNA. The CDR3 is 15 residues long, ends included. Germline V CDR1 and CDR2: MNHEY, SMNVEV (reference sequence). The CDR3 protein is CASSFGPGTNEKLFF.

This sequence joins TRBV7-6 and TRBJ2-2; no firm D call. Deletions cut 3 bases from V and 6 bases from J, with 5 bases between. Germline V gives CDR1 SGHVS, CDR2 FNYEAQ. The CDR3 loop spans 12 amino acids. The CDR3 region is CASSFLSGELFF. The CDR3 DNA follows: TGTGCCAGCAGCTTCCTGTCCGGGGAGCTGTTTTTT.

This rearrangement joins TRBV5-1 to TRBJ2-1, with D perhaps TRBD2 (5 bases). Germline values: CDR1 SGHRS, CDR2 YFSETQ. V was cut by 0 bases and J by 0 bases, with 10 bases left in between. The CDR3 totals 16 residues. This CDR3 reads CASSLAGWSSYNEQFF. In nucleotides, the CDR3 is TGCGCCAGCAGCTTGGCGGGGTGGTCCTCCTACAATGAGCAGTTCTTC.

V gene TRBV29-1 combines with J gene TRBJ1-1; D is ambiguous. Trimming left V 5 bases short and J 0 bases short, with 13 bases between. The CDR3 spans 14 residues. Germline V gene lookup returns CDR1 SQVTM and CDR2 ANQGSEA. Here the CDR3 reads CSVRDFTMNTEAFF. The CDR3 nucleotides read TGCAGCGTTCGGGATTTCACTATGAACACTGAAGCTTTCTTT. The entire variable domain, with the rest obtained from reference TRBV29-1 and TRBJ1-1, is as follows: SAVISQKPSRDICQRGTSLTIQCQVDSQVTMMFWYRQQPGQSLTLIATANQGSEATYESGFVIDKFPISRPNLTFSTLTVSNMSPEDSSIYLCSVRDFTMNTEAFFGQGTRLTVV.

Of note for this clonotype: No conserved phenylalanine or tryptophan is present at the end of the CDR3, so a read error is the likely explanation. V and J are TRBV6-2 or TRBV6-3 and TRBJ2-1; no firm D call. From germline, CDR1 is MNHEY and CDR2 SVGEGT. V was trimmed by 0 bases and J by 7 bases, leaving 10 bases between them. This CDR3 has 14 residues. CDR3 bases: TGTGCCAGCAGTTACTCTAATAGTGCGAATGAGCAGTTCCTC. As protein: CASSYSNSANEQFL.

The genes are TRBV15 and TRBJ2-3; a weak D match, TRBD2 (5 bases). The germline CDR1 and CDR2 sequences are LNHNV and YYDKDF (reference sequence). The CDR3 is made up of 15 amino acids. Trimming took off 0 bases at V and 1 base at J, with 8 bases between the two ends. CDR3 region: CATSRDPGGTDTQYF. The DNA of the CDR3 is TGTGCCACCAGCAGAGATCCCGGGGGCACAGATACGCAGTATTTT.

In its sample, this clonotype was seen once. The V call is TRBV3-1, the J call TRBJ1-1, with D tentatively TRBD1 (6 bases). Germline V gives CDR1 LGHDT, CDR2 YNNKEL (reference sequence). This CDR3 is built from 16 residues. V was clipped by 0 bases and J by 4 bases, with 15 bases between them. CDR3 loop: CASSQDFRGWGTEAFF. The DNA for the CDR3 is TGTGCCAGCAGCCAAGATTTCAGGGGTTGGGGCACTGAAGCTTTCTTT.

Concerning this clonotype: The junction and the germline gene differ at one end; a read error may be behind it. CDR3 sequence reads: CASSVITENSEAFF. DNA of the CDR3: TGTGCCAGCAGCGTCATAACAGAGAACTCTGAAGCTTTCTTT. This chain uses TRBV9 with TRBJ1-1; D unresolved. The length of the CDR3 is 14 residues. Germline V gene lookup returns CDR1 SGDLS and CDR2 YYNGEE.

This CDR3 reads CASSFTSAHHYEQYF. CDR3 DNA: TGTGCCAGCAGCTTCACTAGCGCCCACCATTACGAGCAGTACTTC. This chain joins TRBV7-9 and TRBJ2-7; TRBD2 matches at 7 bases. The V and J ends lost 3 bases and 4 bases, in that order; junction bases with no gene match: 9. Germline-derived CDR1 and CDR2 are SEHNR and FQNEAQ (reference sequence). The CDR3 contains 15 residues.

V gene TRBV11-3 combines with J gene TRBJ2-1; no definite D call. The germline V gene encodes CDR1 SGHNT and CDR2 YENEEA. The CDR3 runs 15 residues. The ends were cut back, 5 bases at V and 2 bases at J, with 13 bases in the middle. The DNA for the CDR3 is TGTGCCAGCAGCCCTAAGACAAGAGCCTACAATGAGCAGTTCTTC. This codes for CASSPKTRAYNEQFF.

The rearrangement uses TRBV19 and TRBJ2-7; D assignment may be TRBD1 or TRBD2 (5 bases each). Per germline, CDR1 LNHDA and CDR2 SQIVND (reference sequence). The CDR3 length is 14 residues. V shed 5 bases and J shed 3 bases, with 14 bases lying between them. For the CDR3, the DNA is TGTGCCAGTAGTGTCGGGACCTCCGGCTACGAGCAGTACTTC. Translating it yields CASSVGTSGYEQYF.

The V call is TRBV7-6, the J call TRBJ2-5; D is perhaps TRBD1 (6 bases). This CDR3 is built from 16 residues. The germline V and J ends were trimmed by 2 bases and 3 bases, with 16 bases remaining between them. The germline V gene encodes CDR1 SGHVS and CDR2 FNYEAQ. The CDR3 nucleotides are TGTGCCAGCAGCTTAAGAGCGAATGACAGGAAAGAGACCCAGTACTTC. It is translated as CASSLRANDRKETQYF. Together with reference TRBV7-6 and TRBJ2-5, the CDR3 gives the full variable domain: GAGVSQSPRYKVTKRGQDVALRCDPISGHVSLYWYRQALGQGPEFLTYFNYEAQQDKSGLPNDRFSAERPEGSISTLTIQRTEQRDSAMYRCASSLRANDRKETQYFGPGTRLLVL.

The chain combines TRBV30 with TRBJ1-2; TRBD1 agrees at 10 bases. After removal of 2 bases from V and 3 bases from J, the junction contained 3 bases not matched to a gene. CDR1 and CDR2 from the germline V gene are GTSNPN and SVGIG (reference sequence). This CDR3 is built from 14 residues. The CDR3 spells CAWSSGTGDYGYTF. The CDR3 nucleotides are TGTGCCTGGAGTTCCGGGACAGGGGACTATGGCTACACCTTC.

The genes are TRBV10-3 and TRBJ2-1; D might be TRBD1 (5 bases). Trimming took off 5 bases at V and 6 bases at J, with 32 bases between the two ends. The CDR3 totals 20 residues. From germline, CDR1 is ENHRY and CDR2 SYGVKD. The CDR3 loop is CAISLLRPLTQVWPINEQFF. CDR3 coding DNA: TGTGCCATCAGTTTACTCCGTCCGCTCACACAGGTCTGGCCTATCAATGAGCAGTTCTTC.